The source of this T cell receptor (beta chain) is a study of patients and donors after allogeneic stem cell transplantation. This clonotype was counted between two and nine times. TCRdb fed the RT-PCR reads into MiXCR, producing one record per CDR3 protein. The sample shows 800,000 to 1,000,000 distinct CDR3 sequences, over 15% of them seen only once. This CDR3 comprises 15 residues. Trimming took 7 bases from V and 3 from J, leaving 15 bases between them. Germline values: CDR1 MNHNS, CDR2 SASEGT. The V and J genes are TRBV6-1 and TRBJ2-2; tentative D call: TRBD1 (7 bases). The sequenced material came from blood, either unsorted or a sorted T cell fraction (not recorded which). This clonotype originated in a human donor who was either an allogeneic HSCT recipient or a stem cell or donor lymphocyte infusion donor (not recorded which). It is not recorded whose cells these are; they may come from a transplant donor. CDR3 bases: TGTGCCAGCACCCGTCGCAGGGGGGACACCGGGGAGCTGTTTTTT. As protein: CASTRRRGDTGELFF.